Each of the 20 T cell receptor beta chains below was sequenced from the same sample in a study of T-cell memory formation after mild COVID-19. TCRdb reprocessed the 5' RACE reads via MiXCR and lists one record per CDR3 protein. The data contain about 320,000 distinct CDR3 sequences, 13% to 15% of them singletons. The sequencing input was PBMCs or a T cell subset sorted from them (not recorded which). Receptor source: a man between 18 and 35 years old who had mild COVID-19 (a few samples of this study predate the infection). Cell type and time point are not known.

This clonotype was recorded a few times. The V and J genes are TRBV7-2 and TRBJ2-1, with 8 bases that match TRBD2. Germline assignment: CDR1 SGHTA and CDR2 FQGNSA. With 6 bases clipped from V and 1 base from J, the junction kept 5 bases outside the gene matches. The CDR3 has 15 residues. The CDR3 DNA follows: TGTGCCAGCAGGTTCGGGGGGGCTTCCTACAATGAGCAGTTCTTC. Encoded protein: CASRFGGASYNEQFF.

This clonotype was counted many times. The V gene is TRBV2, the J gene TRBJ1-6; D uncertain. V was pared by 8 bases and J by 0 bases, with 8 bases between. Germline lookup yields CDR1 SNHLY and CDR2 FYNNEI. This CDR3 is built from 14 residues. The CDR3 DNA is TGTGCCAGCTCGCCAGACTCCTATAATTCACCCCTCCACTTT. It yields the protein CASSPDSYNSPLHF.

The chain joins TRBV7-2 to TRBJ2-3; D is possibly TRBD1 (6 bases). The V end lost 5 bases, the J end lost 1 base, and 16 bases lay between the germline ends. Germline V gene lookup returns CDR1 SGHTA and CDR2 FQGNSA. This CDR3 has 16 amino acids. In nucleotides, the CDR3 is TGTGCCAGCAGCCCGAACCCGACAGGACGCACAGATACGCAGTATTTT. This sequence encodes CASSPNPTGRTDTQYF.

The gene calls are TRBV5-1 and TRBJ2-2; 11 bases are shared with TRBD1. V gave up 0 bases and J gave up 3 bases; unmatched junction bases: 10. This CDR3 has 19 amino acids. Looked up from germline, CDR1 is SGHRS and CDR2 is YFSETQ. CDR3 sequence (DNA): TGCGCCAGCAGCTTGGTTCGGGACAGGGGGACCTTGTACACCGGGGAGCTGTTTTTT. This codes for CASSLVRDRGTLYTGELFF.

The gene calls are TRBV7-6 and TRBJ1-4, with 7 bases matching TRBD1. Germline V lookup: CDR1 SGHVS, CDR2 FNYEAQ. The CDR3 totals 13 residues. V dropped 4 bases and J dropped 8; count of bases not matched to a gene: 4. The CDR3 region has the DNA TGTGCCAGCAGCTCACAGGGGAGGGAAAAACTGTTTTTT. It encodes CASSSQGREKLFF.

CDR3 DNA sequence: TGCGCCAGCAGCCTGCCGGGACAGGGGGCAAGTGAGCAGTTCTTC. Translation gives CASSLPGQGASEQFF. This chain links TRBV5-1 with TRBJ2-1; 12 nucleotides align to TRBD1. The germline CDR1 and CDR2 sequences are SGHRS and YFSETQ. V lost 4 bases, J lost 9 bases, and 8 bases stayed unmatched. The CDR3 is made up of 15 amino acids. Filled out from reference TRBV5-1 and TRBJ2-1, the complete variable domain reads KAGVTQTPRYLIKTRGQQVTLSCSPISGHRSVSWYQQTPGQGLQFLFEYFSETQRNKGNFPGRFSGRQFSNSRSEMNVSTLELGDSALYLCASSLPGQGASEQFFGPGTRLTVL.

This clonotype was counted only a few times. The chain combines TRBV27 with TRBJ2-2, with D unresolved. CDR3 length: 12 residues. V lost 3 bases and J lost 4, with 3 bases in between. The germline V gene encodes CDR1 MNHEY and CDR2 SMNVEV (reference sequence). For the CDR3, the DNA is TGTGCCAGCAGTTTTATCACCGGGGAGCTGTTTTTT. Its translation: CASSFITGELFF.

The CDR3, as DNA: TGTGCCAGCAGCTTAGGCTTACCGCAGTATTTT. Translated, it gives CASSLGLPQYF. This chain joins TRBV7-2 and TRBJ2-3; no firm D call. The V gene lost 1 base and the J gene lost 10 bases, with 6 bases spanning the gap. CDR1 and CDR2 (germline): SGHTA, FQGNSA. CDR3 length equals 11 residues.

The chain joins TRBV11-2 to TRBJ2-2; D tentatively reads TRBD1 or TRBD2 (5 bases each). The length of the CDR3 is 15 residues. The germline CDR1 and CDR2 sequences are SGHAT and FQNNGV. Trimming pared 0 bases from V and 5 bases from J, leaving 10 bases between. The CDR3 region is CASSLDVEGTGELFF. The CDR3 DNA sequence: TGTGCCAGCAGCTTAGATGTCGAGGGGACCGGGGAGCTGTTTTTT. Drawing the rest from reference TRBV11-2 and TRBJ2-2, the complete variable domain is EAGVAQSPRYKIIEKRQSVAFWCNPISGHATLYWYQQILGQGPKLLIQFQNNGVVDDSQLPKDRFSAERLKGVDSTLKIQPAKLEDSAVYLCASSLDVEGTGELFFGEGSRLTVL.

This chain joins TRBV29-1 and TRBJ2-2, with D unresolved. Trimming took 3 bases from V and 6 from J, leaving 11 bases between them. Germline loops: CDR1 SQVTM, CDR2 ANQGSEA. The CDR3 sequence is 13 residues long. The CDR3: CSVELALPGELFF. For the CDR3, the DNA is TGCAGCGTTGAGTTAGCTCTGCCCGGGGAGCTGTTTTTT.

The V and J genes are TRBV3-1 and TRBJ2-4, with D tentatively TRBD1 or TRBD2 (5 bases each). V dropped 1 base and J dropped 6 bases, with 13 bases sitting between them. The CDR3 contains 15 residues. CDR1 and CDR2 from the germline V gene are LGHDT and YNNKEL (reference sequence). The CDR3 region has the DNA TGTGCCAGCAGCCAAGGATGGGGGTCGGGAAACATTCAGTACTTC. This codes for CASSQGWGSGNIQYF.

The chain carries TRBV6-5 and TRBJ2-2; no definite D call. The V end lost 0 bases, the J end lost 5 bases, and 7 bases lay between the germline ends. The CDR3 runs 14 residues. Germline-derived CDR1 and CDR2 are MNHEY and SVGAGI. The CDR3 nucleotides read TGTGCCAGCAGTTACTCCTGGCGAACCGGGGAGCTGTTTTTT. It specifies CASSYSWRTGELFF.

The chain employs TRBV3-2 and TRBJ2-1; the table names TRBD1, a call not compared with the DNA. TRBV3-2 is described as a pseudogene. This CDR3 is built from 14 residues. The CDR3 sequence: CATFSRGRGNEQFF. As DNA, the CDR3 is TGTGCCACCTTCAGCCGGGGGCGGGGGAATGAGCAGTTCTTC.

This clonotype was recorded a few times. V usage is TRBV12-3 or TRBV12-4 and J usage is TRBJ2-7; tentatively, D is TRBD1 (5 bases). Between the trimmed V and J ends, which lost 6 bases and 0 bases, there was a span of 12 bases. The CDR3 runs 14 residues. The CDR3 sequence: CASSLTAISYEQYF. The DNA for the CDR3 is TGTGCCAGCAGCCTGACAGCCATCTCCTACGAGCAGTACTTC.

The chain carries TRBV4-1 and TRBJ1-2; D remains ambiguous. V was shortened by 4 bases and J by 4 bases, with 16 bases between the two germline ends. This CDR3 is 15 amino acids long. Per germline, CDR1 MGHRA and CDR2 YSYEKL. The CDR3 reads CASSPSRNILYGYTF. DNA for the CDR3: TGCGCCAGCAGCCCATCCCGGAATATTCTCTATGGCTACACCTTC.

This clonotype appeared many times. The chain is built from TRBV9 and TRBJ2-2; 11 positions match TRBD2. The CDR3 consists of 15 residues. CDR1 and CDR2 (germline): SGDLS, YYNGEE. The V and J ends lost 3 bases and 4 bases, in that order; junction bases with no gene match: 2. CDR3 in DNA: TGTGCCAGCAGCGGGCTAGCGGGGGGCACCGGGGAGCTGTTTTTT. Translation: CASSGLAGGTGELFF.

In this sample, this clonotype turned up many times. The chain combines TRBV27 with TRBJ2-3; D remains ambiguous. This CDR3 region has 14 residues. Trimming left V 4 bases short and J 2 bases short, with 10 bases between. Germline CDR1 reads MNHEY; CDR2 reads SMNVEV (reference sequence). The CDR3 sequence: CASSSAYNTDTQYF. CDR3 nucleotides: TGTGCCAGCAGTTCGGCTTACAACACAGATACGCAGTATTTT.

The rearrangement uses TRBV7-6 and TRBJ2-1, with unresolved D. The CDR3 covers 15 residues. V lost 6 bases, J lost 3 bases, and 15 bases lay in between. Germline V lookup: CDR1 SGHVS, CDR2 FNYEAQ. The CDR3 bases are TGTGCCAGCAGTGAAGGGCCAGTTGGCTACAATGAGCAGTTCTTC. Translation: CASSEGPVGYNEQFF. Combining the CDR3 with reference TRBV7-6 and TRBJ2-1 gives the whole variable domain GAGVSQSPRYKVTKRGQDVALRCDPISGHVSLYWYRQALGQGPEFLTYFNYEAQQDKSGLPNDRFSAERPEGSISTLTIQRTEQRDSAMYRCASSEGPVGYNEQFFGPGTRLTVL.

To note about this clonotype: The junction shows a germline mismatch at one end, possibly a read error. The J gene is TRBJ2-7, the V gene TRBV27; D perhaps matches TRBD2 (6 bases). There are 16 residues in the CDR3. Germline CDR1 reads MNHEY; CDR2 reads SMNVEV (reference sequence). The CDR3 here is CASSLSGGEGTYEQCF. CDR3 nucleotides: TGTGCCAGCAGTTTATCTGGCGGGGAAGGGACCTACGAGCAGTGCTTC.

This clonotype was seen a handful of times. This sequence joins TRBV6-5 and TRBJ1-2, with D possibly TRBD1 on 5 matching bases. The CDR3 runs 15 residues. Germline V gene lookup returns CDR1 MNHEY and CDR2 SVGAGI. V lost 2 bases to trimming and J lost 4 bases, with 14 bases between them. The CDR3 spells CASSYLAGSFYGYTF. DNA for the CDR3: TGTGCCAGCAGTTACCTGGCAGGGTCTTTCTATGGCTACACCTTC.